This TCR beta chain was recovered during a study of human T cells and chemical hapten exposure. For the study at large: Across samples, TCR yields varied, mostly owing to small differences in pooled library volumes.

Specified time point: patch test 2, 6 weeks after DPC sensitization. Treatment defined: therapeutic diphenylcyclopropenone sensitization with weekly scalp DPC. Staff drew blood before applying each patch test. The template was total RNA from unfractionated whole blood. The CDR3 is 11 amino acids. Trimming took 4 bases from V and 7 from J, leaving 8 bases between them. Separate cDNA molecules received unique molecular identifiers, which the library attached to them. TCRdb itself ran the RACE reads through MiXCR, one entry per CDR3 protein. Of about 380,000 distinct CDR3 sequences in the sample, about 6% were seen once.

The source was whole blood, collected in connection with sensitization to the hapten diphenylcyclopropenone (DPC). The genes are TRBV12-3 or TRBV12-4 and TRBJ2-7; weak D call: TRBD1 (5 bases). The receptor was derived from a young woman with alopecia areata. Some clones in this sample may be carry-over from other donors' samples. DNA of the CDR3: TGTGCCAGCAGTTCCCCAGGGGAGCAGTACTTC. Its protein is CASSSPGEQYF.